Below are 15 T cell receptor beta chains sequenced from a single sample in a study of blood T cell repertoires in COVID-19. Produced via immunoSEQ multiplex PCR; TCRdb's table is partial and in-frame only. The sample holds around 120,000 clones, approximately 83% seen once. Sequencing used peripheral blood. The receptors derive from a man aged 35 to 55 with active or convalescent COVID-19.

The chain has TRBV5-1 and TRBJ1-1; 7 nucleotides agree with TRBD1. V was clipped by 1 base and J by 4 bases; unmatched bases: 4. Germline assignment: CDR1 SGHRS and CDR2 YFSETQ. There are 14 residues in the CDR3. The CDR3 loop reads CASSLQGESTEAFF. CDR3 DNA sequence: TGCGCCAGCAGCTTGCAGGGGGAGAGCACTGAAGCTTTCTTT.

This chain joins TRBV5-6 and TRBJ1-2; 7 bases agree with TRBD1. The CDR3 consists of 16 residues. Per the germline V gene, CDR1 is SGHDT and CDR2 is YYEEEE. Trimming cost V 0 bases and J 4 bases; bases outside gene matches: 9. CDR3 sequence: CASSLAGRGSVYGYTF. CDR3 DNA sequence: TGTGCCAGCAGCTTGGCCGGCAGGGGGTCGGTCTATGGCTACACCTTC.

This clone was observed a few times. CDR3 residues: CASSLGSSGAYLNEQFF. The DNA of the CDR3 is TGCGCCAGCAGCTTGGGGTCTAGCGGGGCTTATTTGAATGAGCAGTTCTTC. The chain employs TRBV5-1 and TRBJ2-1, with 9 bases that match TRBD2. The J segment lost 7 bases and the V segment lost 0 bases, leaving 11 bases of the junction unmatched. Germline lookup yields CDR1 SGHRS and CDR2 YFSETQ. The CDR3 covers 17 residues.

The chain couples TRBV18 to TRBJ1-2; TRBD1 matches at 11 bases. CDR3 size: 15 residues. Germline lookup yields CDR1 KGHSH and CDR2 LQKENI. The V and J ends lost 3 bases and 7 bases, in that order; junction bases with no gene match: 7. In DNA form, the CDR3 reads TGTGCCAGCTCACCTCCGGGACAGGGGGTGGCTGGCTACACCTTC. This sequence encodes CASSPPGQGVAGYTF.

CDR3 DNA sequence: TGCGCCAGCAGCCAAGCGCACGACAGGGAAGACACCATATATTTT. This gives the protein CASSQAHDREDTIYF. V usage is TRBV4-1 and J usage is TRBJ1-3; 7 bases agree with TRBD1. The CDR3 runs 15 residues. V lost 1 base, J lost 8 bases, and 8 bases stayed unmatched. Per the germline V gene, CDR1 is MGHRA and CDR2 is YSYEKL.

This clone is a singleton in its sample. The chain recombines TRBV7-9 with TRBJ1-1, with D hard to call. Trimming left V 2 bases short and J 4 bases short, with 14 bases between. CDR1 and CDR2 (germline): SEHNR, FQNEAQ (reference sequence). This CDR3 contains 15 residues. As DNA, the CDR3 is TGTGCCAGCAGCTTATCGGAGGTCTGGGGCACTGAAGCTTTCTTT. Translating it yields CASSLSEVWGTEAFF.

The chain couples TRBV7-3 to TRBJ2-1, with 10 bases lining up with TRBD2. V shed 4 bases and J 7 bases; nucleotides not matched to a gene: 10. Germline lookup yields CDR1 SGHTA and CDR2 FQGTGA. This CDR3 region has 16 residues. CDR3 DNA: TGTGCCAGCAGCTCCCAAGCACTAGCGGGGTTTAATGAGCAGTTCTTC. It translates to CASSSQALAGFNEQFF.

The V call is TRBV2, the J call TRBJ2-1, with 7 bases identical to TRBD2. The CDR3 covers 13 residues. From germline, CDR1 is SNHLY and CDR2 FYNNEI. CDR3 coding DNA: TGTGCGGGGGGGAGCCTCTCCTACAATGAGCAGTTCTTC. As protein: CAGGSLSYNEQFF.

V is TRBV7-2 and J is TRBJ2-1; D is perhaps TRBD2 (5 bases). V gave up 4 bases and J gave up 10 bases, with 11 bases separating them. CDR3 length equals 12 residues. The germline V gene encodes CDR1 SGHTA and CDR2 FQGNSA. CDR3 DNA sequence: TGTGCCAGCAGCTCCCTAGCCTTCGAGCAGTTCTTC. Encoded protein: CASSSLAFEQFF.

The chain uses TRBV7-8 and TRBJ2-7; 7 nucleotides match TRBD1. This CDR3 has 15 amino acids. Trimming took 2 bases from V and 0 from J; bases not matched to a gene: 4. The germline CDR1 and CDR2 sequences are SGHVS and FQNEAQ. The CDR3 DNA reads TGTGCCAGCAGCTTACGCCGGGACAGCTCCTACGAGCAGTACTTC. This sequence encodes CASSLRRDSSYEQYF.

This clone has more than one count but fewer than ten. The chain recombines TRBV27 with TRBJ2-7; maybe TRBD1 (6 bases). V shed 8 bases and J shed 2 bases, with 16 bases lying between them. CDR3 length equals 14 residues. The V gene's germline CDR1 is MNHEY and CDR2 SMNVEV (reference sequence). CDR3 nucleotide sequence: TGTGCCAGCCGCCCGTTCAGGGGAACCTACGAGCAGTACTTC. Its protein product is CASRPFRGTYEQYF.

The chain couples TRBV7-3 to TRBJ2-1, with 8 bases fitting TRBD2. The length of the CDR3 is 15 residues. V was pared by 3 bases and J by 1 base, with 2 bases of the junction left unmatched. CDR1 is SGHTA, CDR2 FQGTGA, per germline. The CDR3 DNA sequence: TGTGCCAGCAGCTTTCTAGCGGGTTCCTACAATGAGCAGTTCTTC. Its translation: CASSFLAGSYNEQFF.

The chain is built from TRBV12-3 or TRBV12-4 and TRBJ2-5; 8 nucleotides line up with TRBD1. The CDR3 loop spans 13 amino acids. Losses at the gene ends were 8 bases for V and 7 bases for J; bases not matched to a gene: 9. CDR3 in DNA: TGTGCCAGCGGTAGACAGGGGATGTGGACCCAGTACTTC. This gives the protein CASGRQGMWTQYF.

J is TRBJ1-2 and V is TRBV27; TRBD1 agrees at 7 bases. J lost 4 bases, V lost 5 bases, and 7 bases had no gene match. In germline, CDR1 is MNHEY, CDR2 SMNVEV (reference sequence). The CDR3 length is 14 residues. As DNA, the CDR3 is TGTGCCAGCAGTCCCCGGGACAGCTCCTATGGCTACACCTTC. This gives the protein CASSPRDSSYGYTF.

The chain recombines TRBV10-3 with TRBJ2-5, with TRBD1 matching 7 bases. The ends lost 0 bases at V and 1 base at J; junction bases unmatched: 5. The CDR3 length is 16 residues. Germline assignment: CDR1 ENHRY and CDR2 SYGVKD. The CDR3 protein is CAISESIGTAQETQYF. DNA of the CDR3: TGTGCCATCAGTGAGTCTATAGGGACAGCCCAAGAGACCCAGTACTTC.